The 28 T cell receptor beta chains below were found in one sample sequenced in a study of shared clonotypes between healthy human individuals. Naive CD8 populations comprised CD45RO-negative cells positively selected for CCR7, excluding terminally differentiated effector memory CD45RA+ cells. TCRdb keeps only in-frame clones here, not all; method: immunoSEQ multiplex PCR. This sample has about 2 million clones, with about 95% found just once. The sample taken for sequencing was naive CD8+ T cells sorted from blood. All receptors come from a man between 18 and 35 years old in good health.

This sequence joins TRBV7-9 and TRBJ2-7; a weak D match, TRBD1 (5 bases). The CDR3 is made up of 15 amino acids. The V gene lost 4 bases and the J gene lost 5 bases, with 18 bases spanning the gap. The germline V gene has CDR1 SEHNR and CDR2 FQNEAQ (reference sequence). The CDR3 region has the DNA TGTGCCAGCAGCTCGACCTCGACAGATCCCGACGAGCAGTACTTC. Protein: CASSSTSTDPDEQYF.

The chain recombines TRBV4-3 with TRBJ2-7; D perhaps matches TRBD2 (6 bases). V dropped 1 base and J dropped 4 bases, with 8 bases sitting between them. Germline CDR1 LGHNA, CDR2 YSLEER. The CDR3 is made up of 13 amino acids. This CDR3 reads CASSQVGGYEQYF. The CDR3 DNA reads TGCGCCAGCAGCCAAGTCGGAGGGTACGAGCAGTACTTC.

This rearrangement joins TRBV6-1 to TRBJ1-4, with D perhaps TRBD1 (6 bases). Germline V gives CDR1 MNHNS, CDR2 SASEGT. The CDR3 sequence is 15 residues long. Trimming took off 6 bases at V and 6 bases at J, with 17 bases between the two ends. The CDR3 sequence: CASSPRTVRDEKLFF. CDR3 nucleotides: TGTGCCAGCAGCCCCCGGACAGTAAGAGATGAAAAACTGTTTTTT.

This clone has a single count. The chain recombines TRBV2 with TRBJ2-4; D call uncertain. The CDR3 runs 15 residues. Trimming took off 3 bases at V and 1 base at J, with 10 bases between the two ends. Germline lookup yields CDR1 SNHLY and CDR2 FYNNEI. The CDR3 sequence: CASSDMSTAKNIQYF. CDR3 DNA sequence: TGTGCCAGCAGTGATATGAGTACCGCCAAAAACATTCAGTACTTC.

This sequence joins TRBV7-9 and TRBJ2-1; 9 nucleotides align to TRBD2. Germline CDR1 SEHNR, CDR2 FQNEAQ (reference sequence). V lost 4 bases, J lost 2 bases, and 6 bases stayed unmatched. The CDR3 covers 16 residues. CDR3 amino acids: CASSSVAGAAYNEQFF. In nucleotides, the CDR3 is TGTGCCAGCAGCTCCGTAGCGGGGGCCGCCTACAATGAGCAGTTCTTC.

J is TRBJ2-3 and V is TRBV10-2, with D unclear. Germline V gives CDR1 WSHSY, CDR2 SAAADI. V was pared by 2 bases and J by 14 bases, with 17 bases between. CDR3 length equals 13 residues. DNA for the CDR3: TGCGCCAGCAGTGAGATGTTCGACGGCCTGGGGTATTTT. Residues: CASSEMFDGLGYF.

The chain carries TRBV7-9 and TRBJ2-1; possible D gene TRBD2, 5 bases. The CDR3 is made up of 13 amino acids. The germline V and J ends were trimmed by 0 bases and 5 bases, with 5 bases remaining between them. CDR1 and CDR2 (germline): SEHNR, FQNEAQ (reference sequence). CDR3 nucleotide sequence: TGTGCCAGCAGCTTAGCGGAGGACAATGAGCAGTTCTTC. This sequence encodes CASSLAEDNEQFF.

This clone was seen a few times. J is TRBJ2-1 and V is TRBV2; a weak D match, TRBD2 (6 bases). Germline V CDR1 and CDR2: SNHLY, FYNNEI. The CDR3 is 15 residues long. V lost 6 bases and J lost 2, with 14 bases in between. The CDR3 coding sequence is TGTGCCAGCAGCGTTAAAGCGGGTACCTACAATGAGCAGTTCTTC. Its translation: CASSVKAGTYNEQFF.

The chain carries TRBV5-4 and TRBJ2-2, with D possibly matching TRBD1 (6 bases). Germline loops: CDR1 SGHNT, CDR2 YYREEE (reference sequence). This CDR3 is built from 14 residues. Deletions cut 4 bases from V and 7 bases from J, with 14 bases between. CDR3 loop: CASSPEQGIGELFF. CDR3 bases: TGTGCCAGCAGCCCAGAACAGGGCATCGGGGAGCTGTTTTTT.

DNA of the CDR3: TGTGCCAGCAGTACGGGGGGCAGCGGCAATGAGCAGTTCTTC. Amino acid sequence: CASSTGGSGNEQFF. The chain recombines TRBV28 with TRBJ2-1, with D possibly being TRBD2 (7 bases). Deletions cut 5 bases from V and 6 bases from J, with 14 bases between. This CDR3 region has 14 residues. Germline V lookup: CDR1 MDHEN, CDR2 SYDVKM.

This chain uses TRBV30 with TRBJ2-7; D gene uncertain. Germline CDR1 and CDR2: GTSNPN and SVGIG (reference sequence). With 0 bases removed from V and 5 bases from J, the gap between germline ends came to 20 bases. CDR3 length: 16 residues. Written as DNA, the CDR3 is TGTGCCTGGAGTGTAAGTCTGCTAGGTAGGAAAGACGAGCAGTACTTC. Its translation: CAWSVSLLGRKDEQYF. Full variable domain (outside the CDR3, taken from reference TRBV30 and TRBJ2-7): SQTIHQWPATLVQPVGSPLSLECTVEGTSNPNLYWYRQAAGRGLQLLFYSVGIGQISSEVPQNLSASRPQDRQFILSSKKLLLSDSGFYLCAWSVSLLGRKDEQYFGPGTRLTVT.

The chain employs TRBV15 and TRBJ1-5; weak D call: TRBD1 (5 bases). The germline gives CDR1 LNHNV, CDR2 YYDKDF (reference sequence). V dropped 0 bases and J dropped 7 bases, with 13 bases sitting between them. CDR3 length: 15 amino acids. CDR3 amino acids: CATSRDLGLGQPQHF. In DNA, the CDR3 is TGTGCCACCAGCAGAGATCTGGGGCTTGGGCAGCCCCAGCATTTT.

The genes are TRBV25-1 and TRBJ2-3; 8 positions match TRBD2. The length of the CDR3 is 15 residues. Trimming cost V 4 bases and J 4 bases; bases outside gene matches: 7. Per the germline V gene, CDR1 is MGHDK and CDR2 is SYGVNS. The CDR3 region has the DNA TGTGCCAGCAGTGCGGGGACTAGTAGCGCAGATACGCAGTATTTT. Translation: CASSAGTSSADTQYF.

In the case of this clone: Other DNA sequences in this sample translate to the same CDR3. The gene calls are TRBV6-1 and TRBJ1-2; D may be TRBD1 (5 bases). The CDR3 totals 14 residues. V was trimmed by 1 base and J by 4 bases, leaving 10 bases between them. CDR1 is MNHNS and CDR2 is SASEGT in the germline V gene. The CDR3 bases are TGTGCCAGCAGTGAAGGTCAGGGTGGCTATGGCTACACCTTC. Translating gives CASSEGQGGYGYTF.

CDR3 sequence: CASSAEVGASGGETQYF. The CDR3 bases are TGTGCCAGCAGCGCCGAGGTTGGGGCTAGCGGGGGGGAGACCCAGTACTTC. V gene TRBV9 combines with J gene TRBJ2-5, with 11 bases that match TRBD2. In germline, CDR1 is SGDLS, CDR2 YYNGEE. The V gene end was trimmed by 3 bases and the J gene end by 5 bases; junction bases not matched to a gene: 12. The CDR3 length is 17 residues.

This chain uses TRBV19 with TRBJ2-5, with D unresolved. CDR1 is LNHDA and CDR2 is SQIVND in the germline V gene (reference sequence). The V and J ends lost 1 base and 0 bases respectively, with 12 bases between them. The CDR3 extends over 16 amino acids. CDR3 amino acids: CASSIGPPIYQETQYF. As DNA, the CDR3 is TGTGCCAGTAGTATAGGCCCACCGATCTACCAAGAGACCCAGTACTTC.

The CDR3 sequence is CASSLGGRNVNTEAFF. The CDR3 DNA reads TGTGCCAGCAGCTTGGGGGGGAGGAACGTGAACACTGAAGCTTTCTTT. The chain uses TRBV5-6 and TRBJ1-1; D perhaps matches TRBD1 (5 bases). V lost 0 bases and J lost 0, with 12 bases in between. CDR3 length: 16 amino acids. Germline loops: CDR1 SGHDT, CDR2 YYEEEE.

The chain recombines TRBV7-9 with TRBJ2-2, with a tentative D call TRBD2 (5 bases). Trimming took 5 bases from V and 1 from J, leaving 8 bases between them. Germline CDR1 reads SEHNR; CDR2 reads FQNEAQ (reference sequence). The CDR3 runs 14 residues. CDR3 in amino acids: CASSDAGNTGELFF. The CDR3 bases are TGTGCCAGCAGCGACGCGGGGAACACCGGGGAGCTGTTTTTT.

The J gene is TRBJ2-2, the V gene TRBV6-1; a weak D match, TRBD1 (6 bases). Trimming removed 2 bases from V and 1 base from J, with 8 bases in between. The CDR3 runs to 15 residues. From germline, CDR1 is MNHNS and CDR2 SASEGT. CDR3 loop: CASSERTENTGELFF. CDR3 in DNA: TGTGCCAGCAGTGAAAGGACAGAGAACACCGGGGAGCTGTTTTTT.

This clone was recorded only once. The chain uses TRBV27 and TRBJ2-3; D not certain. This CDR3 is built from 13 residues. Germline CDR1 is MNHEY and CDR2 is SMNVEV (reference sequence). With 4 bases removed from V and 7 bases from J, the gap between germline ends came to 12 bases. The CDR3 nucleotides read TGTGCCAGCAGTTACTCCCTAGGAAATACGCAGTATTTT. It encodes CASSYSLGNTQYF.

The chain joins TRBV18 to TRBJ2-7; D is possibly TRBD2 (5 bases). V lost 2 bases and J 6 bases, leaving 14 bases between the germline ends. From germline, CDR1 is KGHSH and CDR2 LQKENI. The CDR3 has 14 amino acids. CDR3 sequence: CASSPMRDFAEQYF. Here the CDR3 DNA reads TGTGCCAGCTCACCAATGAGGGATTTTGCCGAGCAGTACTTC.

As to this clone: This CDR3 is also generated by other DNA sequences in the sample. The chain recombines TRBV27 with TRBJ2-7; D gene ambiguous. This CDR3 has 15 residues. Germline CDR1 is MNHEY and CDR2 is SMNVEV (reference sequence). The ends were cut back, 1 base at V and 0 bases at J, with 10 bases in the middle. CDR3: CASSLYGGSSYEQYF. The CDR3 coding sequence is TGTGCCAGCAGTTTATATGGCGGTAGCTCCTACGAGCAGTACTTC.

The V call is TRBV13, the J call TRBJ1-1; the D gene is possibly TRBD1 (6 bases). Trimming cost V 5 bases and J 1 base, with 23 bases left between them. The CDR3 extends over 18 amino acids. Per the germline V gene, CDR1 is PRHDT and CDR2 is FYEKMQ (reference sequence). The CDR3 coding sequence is TGTGCCAGCAGCACCCGGCTAGTAGGTTGGGGGGCGAACACTGAAGCTTTCTTT. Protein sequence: CASSTRLVGWGANTEAFF.

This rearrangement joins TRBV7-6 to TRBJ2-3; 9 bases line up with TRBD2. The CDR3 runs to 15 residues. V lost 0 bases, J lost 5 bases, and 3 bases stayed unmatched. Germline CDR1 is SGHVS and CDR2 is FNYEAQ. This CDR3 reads CASSLASGSGDTQYF. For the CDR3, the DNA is TGTGCCAGCAGCTTAGCTAGCGGGAGTGGAGATACGCAGTATTTT.

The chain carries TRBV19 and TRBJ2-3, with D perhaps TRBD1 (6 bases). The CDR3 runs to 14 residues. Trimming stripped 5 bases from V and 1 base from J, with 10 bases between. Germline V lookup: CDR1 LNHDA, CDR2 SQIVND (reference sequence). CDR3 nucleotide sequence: TGTGCCAGTAGTGTAGCAGGGGGCACAGATACGCAGTATTTT. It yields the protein CASSVAGGTDTQYF.

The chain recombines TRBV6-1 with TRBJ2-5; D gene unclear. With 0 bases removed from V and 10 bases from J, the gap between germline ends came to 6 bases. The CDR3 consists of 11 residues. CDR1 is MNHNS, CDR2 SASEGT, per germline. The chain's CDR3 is CASSEARDQYF. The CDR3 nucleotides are TGTGCCAGCAGTGAAGCAAGGGACCAGTACTTC.

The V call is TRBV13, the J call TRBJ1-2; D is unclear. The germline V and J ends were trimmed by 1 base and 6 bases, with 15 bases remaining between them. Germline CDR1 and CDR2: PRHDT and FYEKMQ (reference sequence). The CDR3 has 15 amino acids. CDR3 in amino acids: CASSLAQAATDGYTF. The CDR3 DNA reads TGTGCCAGCAGCTTAGCCCAGGCCGCCACTGATGGCTACACCTTC.

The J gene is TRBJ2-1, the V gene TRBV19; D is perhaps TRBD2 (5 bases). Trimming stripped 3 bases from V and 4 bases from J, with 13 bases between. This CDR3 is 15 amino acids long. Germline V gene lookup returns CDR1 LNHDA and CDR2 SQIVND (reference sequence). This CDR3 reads CASSIDLAAYNEQFF. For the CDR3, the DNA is TGTGCCAGTAGTATTGATCTAGCAGCTTACAATGAGCAGTTCTTC.